The 20 T cell receptor beta chains given below trace back to one sample, sequenced in a study of blood T cell repertoires in COVID-19. The data were produced by immunoSEQ multiplex PCR, yet TCRdb's version contains in-frame clones alone and is incomplete. The top ten clones hold approximately 45% of a sample with around 58,000 clones, 88% of them seen once. The sample consisted of peripheral blood. The origin of the receptors is a woman aged 55-70 years with COVID-19, enrolled during active disease.

V usage is TRBV27 and J usage is TRBJ2-2, with D possibly TRBD1 on 5 matching bases. Trimming removed 2 bases from V and 5 bases from J, with 15 bases in between. This CDR3 region has 16 residues. Germline lookup yields CDR1 MNHEY and CDR2 SMNVEV (reference sequence). The CDR3 coding sequence is TGTGCCAGCAGTTTAGGGTTGGCAGGGTGGACCGGGGAGCTGTTTTTT. Its protein is CASSLGLAGWTGELFF.

This clone was observed once. The chain has TRBV28 and TRBJ2-7; D call uncertain. Germline CDR1 MDHEN, CDR2 SYDVKM. The CDR3 loop spans 11 amino acids. With 3 bases removed from V and 6 bases from J, the gap between germline ends came to 6 bases. The CDR3 protein is CASSFEAEQYF. The CDR3 DNA reads TGTGCCAGCAGTTTCGAGGCCGAGCAGTACTTC.

The chain joins TRBV10-2 to TRBJ1-5; D is perhaps TRBD1 (5 bases). This CDR3 has 19 amino acids. Trimming left V 1 base short and J 1 base short, with 20 bases between. The germline V gene has CDR1 WSHSY and CDR2 SAAADI. CDR3 loop: CASSEWTGGATVSNQPQHF. The CDR3 nucleotides are TGCGCCAGCAGTGAGTGGACTGGAGGGGCCACAGTCAGCAATCAGCCCCAGCATTTT.

J is TRBJ2-2 and V is TRBV18; D may be TRBD2 (5 bases). CDR3 size: 15 residues. V lost 3 bases and J 0 bases, leaving 8 bases between the germline ends. CDR1 and CDR2 (germline): KGHSH, LQKENI. This CDR3 is CASSPVSANTGELFF. In nucleotides, the CDR3 is TGTGCCAGCTCACCGGTTAGCGCGAACACCGGGGAGCTGTTTTTT.

This clone was counted once. The rearrangement links TRBV7-9 to TRBJ2-1; TRBD2 matches at 7 bases. J was trimmed by 7 bases and V by 5 bases; bases with no gene match: 17. Germline loops: CDR1 SEHNR, CDR2 FQNEAQ (reference sequence). CDR3 size: 17 residues. The CDR3: CASSPLPGGRKGNEQFF. CDR3 nucleotide sequence: TGTGCCAGCAGCCCACTTCCCGGGGGGAGGAAGGGGAATGAGCAGTTCTTC.

The V gene is TRBV19, the J gene TRBJ1-2; TRBD1 matches 8 bases. The CDR3 has 14 residues. Germline CDR1 and CDR2: LNHDA and SQIVND (reference sequence). V trimming: 8 bases; J trimming: 7 bases; junction bases outside the gene matches: 12. CDR3 nucleotides: TGTGCCAGTTTCCCCGGGACAGGTATCGGTGGCTACACCTTC. Amino acids: CASFPGTGIGGYTF.

V is TRBV4-1 and J is TRBJ1-3, with unresolved D. The V and J ends lost 4 bases and 0 bases respectively, with 16 bases between them. The CDR3 sequence is 17 residues long. Germline V gene sequence: CDR1 MGHRA, CDR2 YSYEKL. Written as DNA, the CDR3 is TGCGCCAGCAGCCCTAAAATACACTCTAGCTCTGGAAACACCATATATTTT. Its protein product is CASSPKIHSSSGNTIYF.

This clone was seen a single time. This sequence joins TRBV7-8 and TRBJ2-7; 10 nucleotides align to TRBD1. Germline CDR1 SGHVS, CDR2 FQNEAQ. Unmatched junction bases numbered 5, after V lost 3 bases and J lost 6 bases. The CDR3 is made up of 14 amino acids. CDR3 sequence (DNA): TGTGCCAGCAGCTTGCCGGGACAGGGGAGCGAGCAGTACTTC. Translation: CASSLPGQGSEQYF.

V and J are TRBV6-6 and TRBJ2-5, with 10 bases aligning to TRBD1. Trimming took 2 bases from V and 3 from J; bases not matched to a gene: 6. This CDR3 region has 16 residues. Looked up from germline, CDR1 is MNHNY and CDR2 is SVGAGI (reference sequence). This CDR3 is CASSYPGQGIEETQYF. For the CDR3, the DNA is TGTGCCAGCAGTTACCCGGGACAGGGGATCGAAGAGACCCAGTACTTC.

The chain links TRBV30 to TRBJ1-5; D is possibly TRBD1 (5 bases). Germline loops: CDR1 GTSNPN, CDR2 SVGIG (reference sequence). The CDR3 contains 14 residues. V was shortened by 1 base and J by 9 bases, with 16 bases between the two germline ends. CDR3 nucleotide sequence: TGTGCCTGGAGTGAGGCGGCGGCGGGACGGCCCCAGCATTTT. It encodes CAWSEAAAGRPQHF. Full variable domain (rest looked up from reference TRBV30 and TRBJ1-5): SQTIHQWPATLVQPVGSPLSLECTVEGTSNPNLYWYRQAAGRGLQLLFYSVGIGQISSEVPQNLSASRPQDRQFILSSKKLLLSDSGFYLCAWSEAAAGRPQHFGDGTRLSIL.

This chain joins TRBV6-2 or TRBV6-3 and TRBJ2-5; 7 nucleotides match TRBD1. Trimming at V came to 2 bases and at J to 0 bases, leaving 12 bases not matched to a gene. CDR1 and CDR2 from the germline V gene are MNHEY and SVGEGT. This CDR3 region has 18 residues. The CDR3 DNA sequence: TGTGCCAGCAGTTACCTTGCGACAGGGAGACCGTACCAAGAGACCCAGTACTTC. It yields the protein CASSYLATGRPYQETQYF.

The CDR3 DNA reads as TGTGCTAGTGGTAGAACCGGGACAGGGTACAATGAGCAGTTCTTC. Encoded protein: CASGRTGTGYNEQFF. The chain carries TRBV12-5 and TRBJ2-1, with 9 bases identical to TRBD1. CDR3 length: 15 amino acids. The germline gives CDR1 LGHNT, CDR2 FRNRAP. V lost 5 bases, J lost 4 bases, and 6 bases stayed unmatched. The full variable domain, completed using reference TRBV12-5 and TRBJ2-1, is DARVTQTPRHKVTEMGQEVTMRCQPILGHNTVFWYRQTMMQGLELLAYFRNRAPLDDSGMPKDRFSAEMPDATLATLKIQPSEPRDSAVYFCASGRTGTGYNEQFFGPGTRLTVL.

The chain employs TRBV11-2 and TRBJ2-1, with D possibly TRBD2 on 5 matching bases. V was cut by 3 bases and J by 10 bases, with 10 bases left in between. The germline V gene has CDR1 SGHAT and CDR2 FQNNGV. The CDR3 length is 12 residues. The CDR3 coding sequence is TGTGCCAGCAGCTTTTCCACGGGGGAGCAGTTCTTC. Translation gives CASSFSTGEQFF.

This clone was picked up one time. This chain joins TRBV21-1 and TRBJ2-1; the DNA was not compared with TRBD1, the D call given in the table. TRBV21-1 is listed as a pseudogene. CDR3 length: 14 residues. The CDR3 loop reads CASSKANRDAEQFF. In nucleotides, the CDR3 is TGTGCCAGCAGCAAAGCGAACAGGGATGCTGAGCAGTTCTTC.

This clone was seen only a few times. The genes are TRBV2 and TRBJ2-7; TRBD2 matches at 11 bases. This CDR3 is built from 17 residues. Germline lookup yields CDR1 SNHLY and CDR2 FYNNEI. The V and J ends lost 2 bases and 2 bases, in that order; junction bases with no gene match: 8. DNA for the CDR3: TGTGCCAGCAGTGAAAGACTAGCGGGGACCCCACCCTACGAGCAGTACTTC. It yields the protein CASSERLAGTPPYEQYF.

The V and J genes are TRBV5-1 and TRBJ2-2; D might be TRBD1 (6 bases). CDR3 size: 17 residues. In germline, CDR1 is SGHRS, CDR2 YFSETQ. V was trimmed by 2 bases and J by 3 bases, leaving 17 bases between them. This CDR3 is CASSFRTSPGDTGELFF. CDR3 DNA: TGCGCCAGCAGCTTCCGAACCTCCCCAGGGGACACCGGGGAGCTGTTTTTT.

The chain is built from TRBV20-1 and TRBJ2-5; the match to TRBD2 covers 10 bases. The trim removed 3 bases at V and 2 bases at J, leaving 6 bases unmatched. The germline V gene encodes CDR1 DFQATT and CDR2 SNEGSKA (reference sequence). The CDR3 spans 15 residues. This chain's CDR3 is CSASNLAGVQETQYF. DNA for the CDR3: TGCAGTGCTAGTAACCTAGCGGGGGTTCAAGAGACCCAGTACTTC.

The V gene is TRBV5-1, the J gene TRBJ1-1, with D perhaps TRBD1 (5 bases). The V gene lost 4 bases and the J gene lost 0 bases, with 13 bases spanning the gap. There are 15 residues in the CDR3. Germline V gene data show CDR1 as SGHRS and CDR2 as YFSETQ. CDR3 in amino acids: CASSRDSSVNTEAFF. In DNA, the CDR3 is TGCGCCAGCAGCCGGGACTCCTCCGTGAACACTGAAGCTTTCTTT.

This clone was seen a handful of times. V usage is TRBV6-5 and J usage is TRBJ2-1; 7 bases fit TRBD1. The CDR3 totals 15 residues. V lost 0 bases and J lost 4; bases outside the gene matches: 3. Germline V gene sequence: CDR1 MNHEY, CDR2 SVGAGI. The CDR3 sequence is CASSYSGTDYNEQFF. The CDR3 DNA sequence: TGTGCCAGCAGTTACTCTGGGACAGATTACAATGAGCAGTTCTTC.

The chain links TRBV5-1 to TRBJ1-2; 9 bases are shared with TRBD1. Trimming cost V 0 bases and J 8 bases; bases outside gene matches: 8. The V gene's germline CDR1 is SGHRS and CDR2 YFSETQ. This CDR3 has 15 residues. The CDR3 is CASSLVSTGGSGYTF. The CDR3 nucleotides read TGCGCCAGCAGCTTGGTATCGACAGGGGGGTCCGGCTACACCTTC.